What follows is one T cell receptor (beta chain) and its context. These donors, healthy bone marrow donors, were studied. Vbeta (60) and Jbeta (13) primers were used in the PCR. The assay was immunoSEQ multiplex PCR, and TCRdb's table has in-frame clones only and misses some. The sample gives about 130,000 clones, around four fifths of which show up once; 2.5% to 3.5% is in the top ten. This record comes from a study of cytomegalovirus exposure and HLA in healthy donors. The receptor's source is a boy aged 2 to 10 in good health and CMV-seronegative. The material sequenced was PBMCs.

CDR3 in amino acids: CASSIGRKDIQYF. The CDR3 coding sequence is TGTGCCAGTAGTATAGGCAGGAAGGACATTCAGTACTTC. The chain is built from TRBV19 and TRBJ2-4, with D unclear. This CDR3 contains 13 residues. Germline CDR1 reads LNHDA; CDR2 reads SQIVND (reference sequence). Trimming cost V 1 base and J 8 bases, with 9 bases left between them.